The entry that follows covers one T cell receptor beta chain sequence. The antigen is undetermined. Here immunoSEQ multiplex PCR was the method, and the copy in TCRdb shows in-frame clones only, minus some. The data show under 250,000 clones, around nine tenths seen once. The source of the sample is a study of cytomegalovirus exposure and HLA in healthy donors. Study-wide context: It was reported in a later analysis that the approximately 110 validation repertoires used the same platform as the approximately 690 first-cohort repertoires.

Trimming at V came to 3 bases and at J to 4 bases, leaving 15 bases not matched to a gene. This CDR3 region has 20 residues. From germline, CDR1 is LNHNV and CDR2 YYDKDF (reference sequence). General study points: While the bulk of TCR sequences proved rare, some public TCRs turned up in many donors. Investigators reported 150 to 200 TCR beta chains as tied to cytomegalovirus. The TCR clusters that emerged in the first cohort tended, a later analysis found, to co-occur in the approximately 110 validation repertoires.

Material for sequencing was PBMCs. The receptor's source is a woman aged 18-30 years in good health and CMV-seropositive. The chain couples TRBV15 to TRBJ2-3; 14 bases fit TRBD2. The CDR3 DNA reads as TGTGCCACCAGCAGGGACGTAGGAGGGACTAGCGGGAGTGTATCAGATACGCAGTATTTT. It yields the protein CATSRDVGGTSGSVSDTQYF.